Below are 31 T cell receptor beta chains sequenced from a single sample in a study of cytomegalovirus exposure and HLA in healthy donors. Data came from immunoSEQ multiplex PCR; TCRdb stores just in-frame clones and leaves some out. The repertoire includes roughly 260,000 clones, 85% to 90% of them detected once, and under 0.45% sits in the top ten. The sequenced material came from PBMCs. Receptor source: a woman younger than 35 in good health and CMV-seronegative.

The gene calls are TRBV7-2 and TRBJ1-1; the D is unclear. The CDR3 covers 14 residues. The V gene's germline CDR1 is SGHTA and CDR2 FQGNSA. V lost 3 bases to trimming and J lost 2 bases, with 10 bases between them. Written as DNA, the CDR3 is TGTGCCAGCAGCTTGAGGCTAGTCAACACTGAAGCTTTCTTT. It yields the protein CASSLRLVNTEAFF.

The chain combines TRBV4-1 with TRBJ2-5, with TRBD2 identical over 7 bases. Germline V lookup: CDR1 MGHRA, CDR2 YSYEKL. The length of the CDR3 is 13 residues. The ends lost 5 bases at V and 5 bases at J; junction bases unmatched: 5. Written as DNA, the CDR3 is TGCGCCAGCAGCGTCGTCGGGGGGGAGACCCAGTACTTC. The encoded protein is CASSVVGGETQYF.

The rearrangement joins TRBV4-3 to TRBJ2-7; the D gene is possibly TRBD1 (6 bases). V dropped 1 base and J dropped 3 bases, with 19 bases sitting between them. Per germline, CDR1 LGHNA and CDR2 YSLEER. The length of the CDR3 is 17 residues. The CDR3 coding sequence is TGCGCCAGCAGCCAAGTTATCGGTCGGGACACCCACTACGAGCAGTACTTC. This codes for CASSQVIGRDTHYEQYF.

The genes are TRBV4-1 and TRBJ2-5; D ambiguous. V lost 1 base to trimming and J lost 2 bases, with 8 bases between them. CDR1 MGHRA and CDR2 YSYEKL come from the germline V gene. The length of the CDR3 is 14 residues. The CDR3 region is CASSQVRAQETQYF. Here the CDR3 DNA reads TGCGCCAGCAGCCAAGTCCGAGCGCAAGAGACCCAGTACTTC.

The rearrangement uses TRBV15 and TRBJ2-7, with a weak D call TRBD2 (7 bases). CDR1 and CDR2 (germline): LNHNV, YYDKDF (reference sequence). The V end was cut by 3 bases, the J end by 0 bases, with 15 bases between. This CDR3 region has 16 residues. This CDR3 is CATSSTIGGASYEQYF. DNA for the CDR3: TGTGCCACCAGCAGTACGATAGGGGGGGCCTCCTACGAGCAGTACTTC.

V and J are TRBV18 and TRBJ2-7; 8 bases agree with TRBD1. Trimming took 3 bases from V and 2 from J; bases not matched to a gene: 3. Germline assignment: CDR1 KGHSH and CDR2 LQKENI. This CDR3 is built from 14 residues. The DNA of the CDR3 is TGTGCCAGCTCACCGGGACAGGAGACCTACGAGCAGTACGTC. Translated: CASSPGQETYEQYV.

The rearrangement joins TRBV6-1 to TRBJ1-4; the match to TRBD1 covers 7 bases. The V segment lost 1 base and the J segment 10 bases; nucleotides outside the gene matches: 3. CDR3 size: 13 residues. Germline CDR1 MNHNS, CDR2 SASEGT. The CDR3 DNA is TGTGCCAGCAGTGAAGGGGACAGTGTAAAACTGTTTTTT. Its translation is CASSEGDSVKLFF.

The V gene is TRBV4-3, the J gene TRBJ1-1, with D possibly TRBD1 on 6 matching bases. There are 15 residues in the CDR3. V gave up 0 bases and J gave up 0 bases, with 8 bases separating them. Germline V lookup: CDR1 LGHNA, CDR2 YSLEER. Here the CDR3 reads CASSQEQGVNTEAFF. CDR3 nucleotide sequence: TGCGCCAGCAGCCAAGAACAGGGCGTGAACACTGAAGCTTTCTTT.

V and J are TRBV27 and TRBJ2-1; 8 nucleotides align to TRBD2. This CDR3 has 15 residues. Germline V gene lookup returns CDR1 MNHEY and CDR2 SMNVEV (reference sequence). V gave up 2 bases and J gave up 2 bases; unmatched junction bases: 2. CDR3 in DNA: TGTGCCAGCAGTTTAGACGGGGGGGCCTACAATGAGCAGTTCTTC. Translation: CASSLDGGAYNEQFF.

The V call is TRBV27, the J call TRBJ2-3, with 9 positions matching TRBD2. CDR3 length: 18 amino acids. Germline V gene sequence: CDR1 MNHEY, CDR2 SMNVEV (reference sequence). The V and J ends lost 3 bases and 0 bases, in that order; junction bases with no gene match: 10. CDR3 sequence (DNA): TGTGCCAGCAGTTTCCGAGCGGGGGGTCGTACTAGCACAGATACGCAGTATTTT. This gives the protein CASSFRAGGRTSTDTQYF.

The chain employs TRBV6-5 and TRBJ1-1; TRBD1 is a possible D gene (5 bases). The CDR3 runs 14 residues. Germline CDR1 MNHEY, CDR2 SVGAGI. V was clipped by 6 bases and J by 4 bases, with 15 bases between them. The CDR3 sequence: CASRPHLGGTEAFF. CDR3 sequence (DNA): TGTGCCAGCAGACCCCATCTCGGGGGCACTGAAGCTTTCTTT.

This chain uses TRBV5-1 with TRBJ2-3; 9 nucleotides line up with TRBD1. The CDR3 extends over 14 amino acids. CDR1 SGHRS and CDR2 YFSETQ come from the germline V gene. V gave up 0 bases and J gave up 4 bases; unmatched junction bases: 0. The chain's CDR3 is CASSLGDRADTQYF. The CDR3, as DNA: TGCGCCAGCAGCTTGGGGGACAGGGCAGATACGCAGTATTTT.

This chain links TRBV28 with TRBJ2-2, with 9 nucleotides matching TRBD1. There are 15 residues in the CDR3. Unmatched junction bases numbered 7, after V lost 6 bases and J lost 5 bases. Germline CDR1 is MDHEN and CDR2 is SYDVKM. This CDR3 reads CASRGPGQGTGELFF. The CDR3 nucleotides read TGTGCCAGCAGGGGACCGGGACAGGGTACCGGGGAGCTGTTTTTT.

This clone occurred once. The chain employs TRBV7-9 and TRBJ2-3, with TRBD2 matching over 8 bases. This CDR3 spans 15 amino acids. The V and J ends lost 10 bases and 4 bases, in that order; junction bases with no gene match: 13. Germline values: CDR1 SEHNR, CDR2 FQNEAQ (reference sequence). The chain's CDR3 is CANDGLAWSPDTQYF. The CDR3 nucleotides read TGTGCCAACGACGGACTAGCTTGGTCCCCAGATACGCAGTATTTT.

This chain connects TRBV11-2 to TRBJ2-5; TRBD1 matches 7 bases. Germline-derived CDR1 and CDR2 are SGHAT and FQNNGV. The CDR3 sequence is 13 residues long. V lost 3 bases and J lost 3; bases outside the gene matches: 1. The DNA for the CDR3 is TGTGCCAGCAGCTTGGGGACAGAAGAGACCCAGTACTTC. It yields the protein CASSLGTEETQYF.

The chain has TRBV4-1 and TRBJ1-5; D ambiguous. V was shortened by 1 base and J by 1 base, with 8 bases between the two germline ends. The V gene's germline CDR1 is MGHRA and CDR2 YSYEKL. The CDR3 extends over 15 amino acids. CDR3 in amino acids: CASSQASVSNQPQHF. The CDR3 coding sequence is TGCGCCAGCAGCCAAGCTTCGGTAAGCAATCAGCCCCAGCATTTT.

This clone has just one count. The chain carries TRBV7-2 and TRBJ2-3, with 7 bases fitting TRBD1. Trimming cost V 5 bases and J 2 bases; bases outside gene matches: 7. The germline V gene has CDR1 SGHTA and CDR2 FQGNSA. This CDR3 is 15 amino acids long. The CDR3 region has the DNA TGTGCCAGCAGCACCGGGACAGTTAACACAGATACGCAGTATTTT. Translating gives CASSTGTVNTDTQYF.

This rearrangement joins TRBV4-3 to TRBJ2-4, with TRBD1 matching over 10 bases. The CDR3 loop spans 17 amino acids. Germline CDR1 is LGHNA and CDR2 is YSLEER. V was pared by 1 base and J by 1 base, with 4 bases of the junction left unmatched. Here the CDR3 reads CASSQVGTGAAKNIQYF. CDR3 DNA: TGCGCCAGCAGCCAAGTCGGGACAGGGGCGGCCAAAAACATTCAGTACTTC.

This clone appeared once. V gene TRBV5-3 combines with J gene TRBJ2-3; a possible D gene is TRBD2 (5 bases). TRBV5-3 is an ORF, and what it does is uncertain. There are 15 residues in the CDR3. Deletions cut 1 base from V and 1 base from J, with 10 bases between. CDR3 sequence: CARSLRVRGTDTQYF. The CDR3 coding sequence is TGTGCCAGAAGCTTGAGAGTGCGGGGCACAGATACGCAGTATTTT.

The table lists this clone with a few counts. The rearrangement uses TRBV7-9 and TRBJ1-6; the D is unclear. Deletions cut 5 bases from V and 9 bases from J, with 8 bases between. Per the germline V gene, CDR1 is SEHNR and CDR2 is FQNEAQ (reference sequence). The CDR3 spans 12 residues. The CDR3 region has the DNA TGTGCCAGCAGCCCCGAGGGTTCACCCCTCCACTTT. Amino acids: CASSPEGSPLHF.

This sequence joins TRBV6-1 and TRBJ2-2, with TRBD1 matching over 7 bases. Losses at the gene ends were 6 bases for V and 7 bases for J; bases not matched to a gene: 8. This CDR3 comprises 14 residues. In germline, CDR1 is MNHNS, CDR2 SASEGT. This CDR3 reads CASSETGINGELFF. The CDR3 DNA reads TGTGCCAGCAGCGAGACAGGGATCAACGGGGAGCTGTTTTTT.

This clone occurred once. The CDR3 protein is CASSTTGDYGYTF. The CDR3 nucleotides are TGTGCCAGCAGCACCACAGGGGACTATGGCTACACCTTC. J is TRBJ1-2 and V is TRBV6-5; 7 bases agree with TRBD1. Germline-derived CDR1 and CDR2 are MNHEY and SVGAGI. V lost 6 bases to trimming and J lost 3 bases; unmatched junction nucleotides: 4. The CDR3 is made up of 13 amino acids.

The V call is TRBV4-1, the J call TRBJ2-5; 7 positions match TRBD1. Germline V CDR1 and CDR2: MGHRA, YSYEKL. CDR3 length equals 15 residues. Germline trimming cut 4 bases from V and 7 bases from J; bases unmatched to any gene: 12. The CDR3: CASSPQQGPAGTQYF. The CDR3, as DNA: TGCGCCAGCAGCCCCCAACAGGGGCCGGCCGGGACCCAGTACTTC.

The chain uses TRBV27 and TRBJ1-1; D gene ambiguous. Per the germline V gene, CDR1 is MNHEY and CDR2 is SMNVEV (reference sequence). The CDR3 is made up of 14 amino acids. Trimming took off 6 bases at V and 1 base at J, with 12 bases between the two ends. The CDR3 protein is CASRAGYGNTEAFF. The CDR3, as DNA: TGTGCCAGCAGGGCGGGGTACGGGAACACTGAAGCTTTCTTT.

The gene calls are TRBV10-2 and TRBJ2-7; D may be TRBD1 (6 bases). Trimming removed 2 bases from V and 7 bases from J, with 6 bases in between. The CDR3 totals 11 residues. CDR1 and CDR2 (germline): WSHSY, SAAADI. This CDR3 reads CASSETGEQYF. DNA of the CDR3: TGCGCCAGCAGTGAGACAGGGGAGCAGTACTTC.

The chain carries TRBV7-9 and TRBJ2-3; 7 bases map to TRBD1. This CDR3 has 14 amino acids. The V and J ends lost 5 bases and 3 bases, in that order; junction bases with no gene match: 5. The germline V gene has CDR1 SEHNR and CDR2 FQNEAQ (reference sequence). The CDR3 coding sequence is TGTGCCAGCAGCATCGACAGGGATACAGATACGCAGTATTTT. Translated: CASSIDRDTDTQYF.

This chain joins TRBV27 and TRBJ2-5, with D perhaps matching TRBD2 (7 bases). The CDR3 runs 15 residues. V dropped 4 bases and J dropped 5 bases, with 17 bases sitting between them. The germline V gene has CDR1 MNHEY and CDR2 SMNVEV (reference sequence). CDR3 sequence reads: CASSWLGGREETQYF. DNA of the CDR3: TGTGCCAGCAGTTGGCTTGGGGGGCGGGAGGAGACCCAGTACTTC.

This chain links TRBV25-1 with TRBJ2-1; 7 bases align to TRBD2. Germline V gives CDR1 MGHDK, CDR2 SYGVNS. V shed 3 bases, J shed 1 base, and the junction held 12 bases outside the gene matches. The CDR3 has 18 amino acids. The CDR3 DNA reads as TGTGCCAGCAGTGATTGGGAGGGGCGGCCAGGGTCCTACAATGAGCAGTTCTTC. Translation: CASSDWEGRPGSYNEQFF. The full variable domain, in which reference TRBV25-1 and TRBJ2-1 provide the parts outside the CDR3, is EADIYQTPRYLVIGTGKKITLECSQTMGHDKMYWYQQDPGMELHLIHYSYGVNSTEKGDLSSESTVSRIRTEHFPLTLESARPSHTSQYLCASSDWEGRPGSYNEQFFGPGTRLTVL.

The V gene is TRBV4-1, the J gene TRBJ2-3; 9 bases align to TRBD2. The V segment lost 1 base and the J segment 4 bases; nucleotides outside the gene matches: 6. Germline loops: CDR1 MGHRA, CDR2 YSYEKL. This CDR3 is 16 amino acids long. The CDR3 reads CASSQGWRGGPDTQYF. Written as DNA, the CDR3 is TGCGCCAGCAGCCAAGGGTGGCGGGGGGGGCCAGATACGCAGTATTTT.

J is TRBJ2-1 and V is TRBV11-3, with TRBD2 matching 10 bases. Germline V gene data show CDR1 as SGHNT and CDR2 as YENEEA. After removal of 5 bases from V and 8 bases from J, the junction contained 21 bases not matched to a gene. The CDR3 runs to 19 residues. The CDR3 sequence is CASSAKSGGAVDTNYEQFF. The CDR3 bases are TGTGCCAGCAGCGCCAAAAGCGGGGGGGCCGTCGACACCAACTATGAGCAGTTCTTC.

This clone was detected once. The V call is TRBV9, the J call TRBJ2-6; D is ambiguous. V was pared by 3 bases and J by 0 bases, with 7 bases between. CDR1 is SGDLS, CDR2 YYNGEE, per germline. The CDR3 runs 15 residues. The CDR3 loop is CASSGASSGANVLTF. CDR3 in DNA: TGTGCCAGCAGCGGAGCGAGCTCTGGGGCCAACGTCCTGACTTTC. Together with reference TRBV9 and TRBJ2-6, the CDR3 gives the full variable domain: DSGVTQTPKHLITATGQRVTLRCSPRSGDLSVYWYQQSLDQGLQFLIQYYNGEERAKGNILERFSAQQFPDLHSELNLSSLELGDSALYFCASSGASSGANVLTFGAGSRLTVL.